The 26 T cell receptor beta chains in this list originate from one sample, sequenced in a study of T-cell memory formation after mild COVID-19 (dated by TCRdb to about 2021). Libraries were constructed by 5' RACE. These reads were obtained on an Illumina NovaSeq 6000. In TCRdb, the public reads were trimmed at Q25 with fastp and aligned with MiXCR, with productive beta chains retained. Under each unique CDR3 protein, matching rows form one entry showing the most common genes and DNA. The sample table lists approximately 340,000 distinct CDR3 sequences, approximately 15% of them with a count of one. The ten largest make up about a fifth of the sample. Sample: PBMCs or a T cell subset sorted from them (not recorded which). These receptor sequences come from a man aged 18 to 29 who had mild COVID-19 (a few samples of this study predate the infection). The sample titles of this study are shuffled in the database, so cell type and time point are left out; the donor was told from shared clones.

This clonotype was found a few times. The chain joins TRBV9 to TRBJ1-4; D remains ambiguous. Deletions cut 4 bases from V and 7 bases from J, with 14 bases between. The germline V gene has CDR1 SGDLS and CDR2 YYNGEE. The CDR3 is 14 amino acids. The CDR3 sequence is CASSPAVLGEKLFF. The DNA of the CDR3 is TGTGCCAGCAGCCCCGCGGTTTTGGGTGAAAAACTGTTTTTT.

In its sample, this clonotype is medium-sized. The gene calls are TRBV14 and TRBJ2-1; 12 bases are shared with TRBD2. In germline, CDR1 is SGHDN, CDR2 FVKESK. The V gene end was trimmed by 5 bases and the J gene end by 5 bases; junction bases not matched to a gene: 10. The CDR3 runs to 17 residues. Here the CDR3 reads CASSTTSGGSGNNEQFF. The DNA of the CDR3 is TGTGCCAGCAGCACGACTAGCGGGGGTAGTGGGAACAATGAGCAGTTCTTC.

This clonotype has a count of ten or more. The chain employs TRBV5-1 and TRBJ2-3; D may be TRBD1 or TRBD2 (6 bases each). The V end was cut by 4 bases, the J end by 8 bases, with 17 bases between. CDR3 length: 14 amino acids. CDR1 SGHRS and CDR2 YFSETQ come from the germline V gene. Here the CDR3 DNA reads TGCGCCAGCAGCACGGGGGACACCGGCGTTACGCAGTATTTT. It translates to CASSTGDTGVTQYF.

There are a few counts of this clonotype. This chain connects TRBV18 to TRBJ2-3, with D hard to call. The germline CDR1 and CDR2 sequences are KGHSH and LQKENI. Deletions cut 3 bases from V and 5 bases from J, with 9 bases between. The CDR3 length is 13 residues. CDR3 nucleotide sequence: TGTGCCAGCTCACCGACATTAGAAGATACGCAGTATTTT. This encodes CASSPTLEDTQYF.

The chain joins TRBV29-1 to TRBJ1-2; D is ambiguous. The CDR3 is made up of 12 amino acids. The V gene lost 7 bases and the J gene lost 9 bases, with 18 bases spanning the gap. Germline CDR1 SQVTM, CDR2 ANQGSEA. For the CDR3, the DNA is TGCAGCGCCCTACCCGCTGGCGGTAGCTACACCTTC. Residues: CSALPAGGSYTF.

This chain uses TRBV5-6 with TRBJ2-4, with 7 bases matching TRBD1. V shed 4 bases and J 4 bases; nucleotides not matched to a gene: 8. The CDR3 spans 15 residues. CDR1 and CDR2 from the germline V gene are SGHDT and YYEEEE. Here the CDR3 DNA reads TGTGCCAGCAGCAAGGACCCAGGGGGAAAAAACATTCAGTACTTC. This gives the protein CASSKDPGGKNIQYF.

V is TRBV12-3 or TRBV12-4 and J is TRBJ2-1; D tentatively fits TRBD1 or TRBD2 (5 bases each). CDR3 length equals 15 residues. Trimming pared 6 bases from V and 10 bases from J, leaving 22 bases between. In DNA, the CDR3 is TGTGCCAGCAGGCCCAGATTAGACAGTGGGGAGGAGCAGTTCTTC. Translated, it gives CASRPRLDSGEEQFF.

V usage is TRBV29-1 and J usage is TRBJ2-3; possible D gene TRBD1, 5 bases. This CDR3 is built from 12 residues. Trimming pared 6 bases from V and 5 bases from J, leaving 12 bases between. Germline V gene data show CDR1 as SQVTM and CDR2 as ANQGSEA. CDR3 coding DNA: TGCAGCGTAAACGACGGACAAGATACGCAGTATTTT. Encoded protein: CSVNDGQDTQYF.

This clonotype was observed a few times. V is TRBV12-3 or TRBV12-4 and J is TRBJ2-1, with TRBD2 matching over 12 bases. This CDR3 spans 16 amino acids. J gave up 8 bases and V 3 bases, and 8 bases lay outside the gene matches. This chain's CDR3 is CASSLASGGVSDEQFF. The CDR3 DNA reads as TGTGCCAGCAGTTTGGCTAGCGGGGGGGTTAGCGATGAGCAGTTCTTC.

V is TRBV20-1 and J is TRBJ1-2; D perhaps matches TRBD1 (6 bases). V shed 0 bases and J shed 3 bases, with 23 bases lying between them. Germline-derived CDR1 and CDR2 are DFQATT and SNEGSKA (reference sequence). The CDR3 is made up of 18 amino acids. CDR3 in DNA: TGCAGTGCTAGAGATTTGGCTCCTTGGGGGGCGACTGACTATGGCTACACCTTC. Translating gives CSARDLAPWGATDYGYTF.

The chain couples TRBV12-3 or TRBV12-4 to TRBJ2-7; 7 positions match TRBD1. The CDR3 extends over 16 amino acids. V was clipped by 5 bases and J by 2 bases; unmatched bases: 12. The CDR3 DNA follows: TGTGCCAGCAGTCTCCCGACCGGGACAGCTGCCTACGAGCAGTACTTC. Translating gives CASSLPTGTAAYEQYF.

This clonotype was seen many times. The V gene is TRBV7-2, the J gene TRBJ2-1, with 9 nucleotides matching TRBD2. V was pared by 0 bases and J by 9 bases, with 9 bases of the junction left unmatched. The CDR3 sequence is 16 residues long. Germline CDR1 is SGHTA and CDR2 is FQGNSA. The CDR3 region has the DNA TGTGCCAGCAGCTTAGCGGCTAGCGGGGCCCAGAGTGAGCAGTTCTTC. It translates to CASSLAASGAQSEQFF.

CDR3 loop: CASSRLGADYGYTF. Here the CDR3 DNA reads TGCGCCAGCAGCCGCCTGGGAGCCGACTATGGCTACACCTTC. This rearrangement joins TRBV5-1 to TRBJ1-2, with D uncertain. The CDR3 length is 14 residues. Trimming removed 4 bases from V and 3 bases from J, with 13 bases in between. The germline V gene encodes CDR1 SGHRS and CDR2 YFSETQ.

This clonotype was seen repeatedly, ten times or more. The chain is built from TRBV6-5 and TRBJ1-4; the D gene is possibly TRBD1 (5 bases). V gave up 2 bases and J gave up 7 bases, with 11 bases separating them. The germline V gene has CDR1 MNHEY and CDR2 SVGAGI. This CDR3 region has 14 residues. The CDR3 spells CASSYRTTIEKLFF. CDR3 sequence (DNA): TGTGCCAGCAGTTACCGGACAACCATTGAAAAACTGTTTTTT.

This sequence joins TRBV5-1 and TRBJ1-1, with a possible D match to TRBD1 (5 bases). The CDR3 totals 15 residues. CDR1 and CDR2 from the germline V gene are SGHRS and YFSETQ. Between the trimmed V and J ends, which lost 2 bases and 1 base, there was a span of 12 bases. This CDR3 is CASSFGTPRNTEAFF. CDR3 coding DNA: TGCGCCAGCAGCTTCGGGACTCCGCGGAACACTGAAGCTTTCTTT.

This clonotype was observed many times. The junction and the germline gene differ at one end; a read error may be behind it. The chain carries TRBV12-3 or TRBV12-4 and TRBJ1-2, with D tentatively TRBD1 (5 bases). The CDR3 totals 13 residues. CDR3 residues: CASSPGTDYGYTF. CDR3 DNA: TGCGCCAGCAGCCCAGGGACGGACTATGGCTACACCTTC.

This clonotype has a count of ten or more. This rearrangement joins TRBV4-3 to TRBJ2-2; TRBD1 or TRBD2 may be the D gene (5 bases each). CDR1 and CDR2 from the germline V gene are LGHNA and YSLEER. The CDR3 has 15 amino acids. Trimming took 6 bases from V and 2 from J, leaving 13 bases between them. The CDR3 here is CASRFRDQNTGELFF. The CDR3 DNA reads as TGCGCCAGCAGGTTCAGGGACCAAAACACCGGGGAGCTGTTTTTT.

The sample holds a few counts of this clonotype. The genes are TRBV2 and TRBJ1-2; D is uncertain. Trimming left V 5 bases short and J 4 bases short, with 11 bases between. Germline V gene data show CDR1 as SNHLY and CDR2 as FYNNEI. The CDR3 sequence is 13 residues long. Here the CDR3 DNA reads TGTGCCAGCAGTCAAGGACCGATCTATGGCTACACCTTC. Its protein is CASSQGPIYGYTF.

This chain joins TRBV20-1 and TRBJ2-7; D might be TRBD2 (6 bases). Germline V gene sequence: CDR1 DFQATT, CDR2 SNEGSKA (reference sequence). CDR3 length: 13 residues. With 5 bases removed from V and 4 bases from J, the gap between germline ends came to 15 bases. CDR3 sequence reads: CSARREFQYEQYF. The CDR3 DNA sequence: TGCAGTGCTCGTCGGGAGTTTCAATACGAGCAGTACTTC.

CDR3 DNA sequence: TGTGCCAGCAGCAAAATAGCCGGCAACACGTACGAGCAGTACGTC. Encoded protein: CASSKIAGNTYEQYV. The chain combines TRBV21-1 with TRBJ2-7. TRBV21-1 is a pseudogene. This CDR3 is built from 15 residues.

This clonotype occurred a few times. V usage is TRBV12-3 or TRBV12-4 and J usage is TRBJ1-6; D may be TRBD1 (5 bases). V shed 6 bases and J shed 14 bases, with 20 bases lying between them. The CDR3 runs 14 residues. The CDR3 region has the DNA TGTGCCAGCAGCCGGGGGGACGGTATTGCGGCCCTCCACTTT. It codes for CASSRGDGIAALHF.

The chain carries TRBV7-8 and TRBJ2-5; D gene ambiguous. V was pared by 4 bases and J by 4 bases, with 16 bases between. Looked up from germline, CDR1 is SGHVS and CDR2 is FQNEAQ. The CDR3 loop spans 15 amino acids. CDR3 residues: CASSSLLVLGETQYF. The CDR3, as DNA: TGTGCCAGCAGCTCCCTACTCGTCCTTGGAGAGACCCAGTACTTC. Filled out from reference TRBV7-8 and TRBJ2-5, the complete variable domain reads GAGVSQSPRYKVAKRGQDVALRCDPISGHVSLFWYQQALGQGPEFLTYFQNEAQLDKSGLPSDRFFAERPEGSVSTLKIQRTQQEDSAVYLCASSSLLVLGETQYFGPGTRLLVL.

This clonotype was observed a few times. CDR3 sequence: CSARKGLGGYTF. The CDR3 nucleotides read TGCAGTGCTAGGAAGGGGTTGGGGGGCTACACCTTC. The rearrangement uses TRBV20-1 and TRBJ1-2, with D possibly TRBD1 on 5 matching bases. Trimming removed 3 bases from V and 8 bases from J, with 13 bases in between. CDR3 length equals 12 residues. The germline V gene encodes CDR1 DFQATT and CDR2 SNEGSKA (reference sequence).

This clonotype appeared a few times. This chain connects TRBV5-1 to TRBJ2-1, with a weak D call TRBD1 (5 bases). The germline V gene has CDR1 SGHRS and CDR2 YFSETQ. The CDR3 extends over 14 amino acids. The ends were cut back, 4 bases at V and 5 bases at J, with 13 bases in the middle. The CDR3 protein is CASSRGPGNNEQFF. CDR3 in DNA: TGCGCCAGCAGCCGAGGACCAGGGAACAATGAGCAGTTCTTC. Supplemented by reference TRBV5-1 and TRBJ2-1, the full variable domain reads KAGVTQTPRYLIKTRGQQVTLSCSPISGHRSVSWYQQTPGQGLQFLFEYFSETQRNKGNFPGRFSGRQFSNSRSEMNVSTLELGDSALYLCASSRGPGNNEQFFGPGTRLTVL.

This sequence joins TRBV3-1 and TRBJ1-6; D not resolved. The CDR3 covers 12 residues. The ends were cut back, 3 bases at V and 10 bases at J, with 7 bases in the middle. The germline V gene has CDR1 LGHDT and CDR2 YNNKEL (reference sequence). The CDR3 bases are TGTGCCAGCAGCCAGGCGGGGTCACCCCTCCACTTT. Amino acids: CASSQAGSPLHF.

V and J are TRBV5-5 and TRBJ1-4; D call uncertain. The germline V and J ends were trimmed by 4 bases and 6 bases, with 10 bases remaining between them. CDR1 SGHKS and CDR2 YYEKEE come from the germline V gene (reference sequence). The CDR3 consists of 13 residues. CDR3 nucleotides: TGTGCCAGCAGCCTAGAACCACATGAAAAACTGTTTTTT. Its translation: CASSLEPHEKLFF.